These 10 T cell receptor beta chains originate from one sample sequenced in a study of control samples from healthy donors and cancer patients. The method was immunoSEQ multiplex PCR; TCRdb's version includes in-frame clones alone and lacks a portion of them. Of about 140,000 clones listed, roughly 94% are singletons. The source material was blood. The receptor set was obtained from a man in his forties in good health.

The V and J genes are TRBV5-1 and TRBJ2-3; D might be TRBD1 (6 bases). The germline gives CDR1 SGHRS, CDR2 YFSETQ. CDR3 size: 17 residues. The V and J ends lost 0 bases and 7 bases respectively, with 21 bases between them. In DNA form, the CDR3 reads TGCGCCAGCAGCTTGGATGGTCAGGGGAATATACGACATACGCAGTATTTT. Amino acids: CASSLDGQGNIRHTQYF. Full variable domain (rest looked up from reference TRBV5-1 and TRBJ2-3): KAGVTQTPRYLIKTRGQQVTLSCSPISGHRSVSWYQQTPGQGLQFLFEYFSETQRNKGNFPGRFSGRQFSNSRSEMNVSTLELGDSALYLCASSLDGQGNIRHTQYFGPGTRLTVL.

The chain links TRBV6-5 to TRBJ2-1; 9 bases fit TRBD1. CDR3 length: 16 residues. V dropped 2 bases and J dropped 7; count of bases not matched to a gene: 9. Germline loops: CDR1 MNHEY, CDR2 SVGAGI. The CDR3 DNA reads as TGTGCCAGCAGTTACGGACAGGGGATGCTCCTTAATGAGCAGTTCTTC. It specifies CASSYGQGMLLNEQFF.

The rearrangement uses TRBV7-2 and TRBJ2-7; TRBD1 matches 7 bases. V gave up 5 bases and J gave up 2 bases; unmatched junction bases: 6. CDR1 SGHTA and CDR2 FQGNSA come from the germline V gene. The length of the CDR3 is 14 residues. CDR3 DNA sequence: TGTGCCAGCAGCCGGCGACAGGGTACCTACGAGCAGTACTTC. This gives the protein CASSRRQGTYEQYF.

This chain connects TRBV5-4 to TRBJ1-1; TRBD1 might be the D (5 bases). The germline CDR1 and CDR2 sequences are SGHNT and YYREEE (reference sequence). Trimming left V 3 bases short and J 6 bases short, with 12 bases between. The CDR3 length is 13 residues. The CDR3 DNA reads as TGTGCCAGCAGCTGGGCGAGGGACGCTGAAGCTTTCTTT. Its protein is CASSWARDAEAFF.

This sequence joins TRBV11-2 and TRBJ1-6; D is perhaps TRBD1 (5 bases). V lost 10 bases to trimming and J lost 9 bases, with 19 bases between them. CDR1 and CDR2 (germline): SGHAT, FQNNGV. The CDR3 is made up of 14 amino acids. Here the CDR3 DNA reads TGTGCCACTGAAGGGGAAACTGCTATTTCACCCCTCCACTTT. Encoded protein: CATEGETAISPLHF.

The chain is built from TRBV5-5 and TRBJ1-2; 7 bases fit TRBD1. Germline lookup yields CDR1 SGHKS and CDR2 YYEKEE (reference sequence). CDR3 length equals 16 residues. With 3 bases clipped from V and 4 bases from J, the junction kept 12 bases outside the gene matches. CDR3 sequence reads: CASSWPMKGQAYGYTF. CDR3 DNA sequence: TGTGCCAGCAGCTGGCCGATGAAAGGACAGGCCTATGGCTACACCTTC.

This chain joins TRBV4-1 and TRBJ1-1; D not resolved. The CDR3 is made up of 17 amino acids. Germline CDR1 reads MGHRA; CDR2 reads YSYEKL. V was shortened by 4 bases and J by 1 base, with 19 bases between the two germline ends. The CDR3 bases are TGCGCCAGCAGCCCCGGCGGGTTAAATCCGGGGAACACTGAAGCTTTCTTT. Its protein product is CASSPGGLNPGNTEAFF.

The chain has TRBV3-1 (or the pseudogene TRBV3-2) and TRBJ1-6, with 7 bases fitting TRBD1. CDR3 size: 14 residues. V dropped 4 bases and J dropped 7; count of bases not matched to a gene: 4. The V gene's germline CDR1 is LGHDT and CDR2 YNNKEL (reference sequence). CDR3 nucleotides: TGTGCCAGCAGCCGGGACAGTTACAATTCACCCCTCCACTTT. This codes for CASSRDSYNSPLHF.

Here the CDR3 reads CASSLGQLTPYEQYF. DNA of the CDR3: TGTGCCAGCAGCCTGGGACAGTTGACCCCCTACGAGCAGTACTTC. This chain joins TRBV28 and TRBJ2-7; TRBD1 matches 7 bases. Trimming cost V 6 bases and J 2 bases; bases outside gene matches: 10. CDR3 size: 15 residues. Germline CDR1 MDHEN, CDR2 SYDVKM.

The gene calls are TRBV7-2 and TRBJ1-2; D might be TRBD1 (6 bases). Germline CDR1 is SGHTA and CDR2 is FQGNSA. There are 13 residues in the CDR3. The V and J ends lost 1 base and 6 bases respectively, with 9 bases between them. DNA for the CDR3: TGTGCCAGCAGCTTAGATCCAGGGGATGGCTACACCTTC. Translation gives CASSLDPGDGYTF.